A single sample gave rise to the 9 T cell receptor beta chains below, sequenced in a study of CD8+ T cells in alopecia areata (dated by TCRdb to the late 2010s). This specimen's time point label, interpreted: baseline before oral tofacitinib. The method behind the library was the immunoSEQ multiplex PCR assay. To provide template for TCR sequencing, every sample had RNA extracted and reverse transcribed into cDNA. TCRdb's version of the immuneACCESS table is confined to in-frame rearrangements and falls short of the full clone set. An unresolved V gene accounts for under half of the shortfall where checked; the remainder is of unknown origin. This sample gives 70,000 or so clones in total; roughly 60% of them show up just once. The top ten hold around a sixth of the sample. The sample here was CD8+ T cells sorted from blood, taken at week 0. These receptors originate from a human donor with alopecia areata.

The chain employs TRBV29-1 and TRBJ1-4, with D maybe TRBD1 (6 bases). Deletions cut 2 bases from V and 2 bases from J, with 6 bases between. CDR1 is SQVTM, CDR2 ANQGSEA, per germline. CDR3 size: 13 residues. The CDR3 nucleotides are TGCAGCGTTGAACAGGGGACTAATGAAAAACTGTTTTTT. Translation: CSVEQGTNEKLFF. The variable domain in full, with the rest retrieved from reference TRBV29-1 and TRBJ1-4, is SAVISQKPSRDICQRGTSLTIQCQVDSQVTMMFWYRQQPGQSLTLIATANQGSEATYESGFVIDKFPISRPNLTFSTLTVSNMSPEDSSIYLCSVEQGTNEKLFFGSGTQLSVL.

The CDR3 protein is CASSEVVYEQYF. The CDR3 nucleotides are TGTGCCAGCAGTGAAGTGGTATACGAGCAGTACTTC. V gene TRBV2 combines with J gene TRBJ2-7; D remains ambiguous. The germline V gene has CDR1 SNHLY and CDR2 FYNNEI. The CDR3 is 12 amino acids. V was pared by 1 base and J by 4 bases, with 5 bases between.

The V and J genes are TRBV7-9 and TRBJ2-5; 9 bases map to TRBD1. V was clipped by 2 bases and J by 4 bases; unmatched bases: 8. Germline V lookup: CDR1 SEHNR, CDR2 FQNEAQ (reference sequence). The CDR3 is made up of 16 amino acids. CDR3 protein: CASSLTKRQGVETQYF. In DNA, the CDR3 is TGTGCCAGCAGCTTAACCAAAAGACAGGGGGTAGAGACCCAGTACTTC.

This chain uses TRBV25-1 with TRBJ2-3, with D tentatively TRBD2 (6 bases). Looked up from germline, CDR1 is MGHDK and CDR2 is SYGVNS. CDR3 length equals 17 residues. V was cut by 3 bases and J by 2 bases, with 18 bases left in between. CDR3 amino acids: CASSDSRLAKDTDTQYF. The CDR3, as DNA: TGTGCCAGCAGTGATTCCCGTCTAGCGAAGGACACAGATACGCAGTATTTT.

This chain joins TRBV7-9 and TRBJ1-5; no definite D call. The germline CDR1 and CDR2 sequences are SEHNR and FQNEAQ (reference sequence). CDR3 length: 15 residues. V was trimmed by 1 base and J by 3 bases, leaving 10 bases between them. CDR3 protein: CASSLDDGNNQPQHF. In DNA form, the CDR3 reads TGTGCCAGCAGCTTAGACGACGGAAACAATCAGCCCCAGCATTTT.

The CDR3, as DNA: TGCGCCAGCAGCCTCCCACCCGGGAACATTCAGTACTTC. Encoded protein: CASSLPPGNIQYF. This chain links TRBV4-1 with TRBJ2-4, with D uncertain. The CDR3 sequence is 13 residues long. Deletions cut 4 bases from V and 7 bases from J, with 11 bases between. Germline CDR1 and CDR2: MGHRA and YSYEKL.

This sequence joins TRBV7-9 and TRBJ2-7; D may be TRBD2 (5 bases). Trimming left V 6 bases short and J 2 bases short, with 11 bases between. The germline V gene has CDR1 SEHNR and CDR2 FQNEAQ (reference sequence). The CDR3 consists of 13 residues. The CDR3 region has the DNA TGTGCCAGCAGTGAGGGAAGCGCCTACGAGCAGTACTTC. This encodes CASSEGSAYEQYF. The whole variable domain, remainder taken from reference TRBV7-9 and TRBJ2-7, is DTGVSQNPRHKITKRGQNVTFRCDPISEHNRLYWYRQTLGQGPEFLTYFQNEAQLEKSRLLSDRFSAERPKGSFSTLEIQRTEQGDSAMYLCASSEGSAYEQYFGPGTRLTVT.

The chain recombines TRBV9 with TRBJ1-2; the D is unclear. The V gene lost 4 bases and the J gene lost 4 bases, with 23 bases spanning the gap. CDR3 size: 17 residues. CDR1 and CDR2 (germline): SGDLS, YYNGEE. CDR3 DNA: TGTGCCAGCAGCCCCACTGCTTTCGTAGGAAAAGGCTATGGCTACACCTTC. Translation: CASSPTAFVGKGYGYTF. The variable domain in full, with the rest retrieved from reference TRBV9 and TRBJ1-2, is DSGVTQTPKHLITATGQRVTLRCSPRSGDLSVYWYQQSLDQGLQFLIQYYNGEERAKGNILERFSAQQFPDLHSELNLSSLELGDSALYFCASSPTAFVGKGYGYTFGSGTRLTVV.

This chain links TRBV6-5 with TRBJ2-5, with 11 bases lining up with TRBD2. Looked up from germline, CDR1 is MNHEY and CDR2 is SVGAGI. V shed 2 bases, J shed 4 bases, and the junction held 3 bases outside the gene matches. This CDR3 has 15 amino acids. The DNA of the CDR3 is TGTGCCAGCAGTTACGATGGACTAGCGGGAGAGACCCAGTACTTC. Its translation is CASSYDGLAGETQYF.